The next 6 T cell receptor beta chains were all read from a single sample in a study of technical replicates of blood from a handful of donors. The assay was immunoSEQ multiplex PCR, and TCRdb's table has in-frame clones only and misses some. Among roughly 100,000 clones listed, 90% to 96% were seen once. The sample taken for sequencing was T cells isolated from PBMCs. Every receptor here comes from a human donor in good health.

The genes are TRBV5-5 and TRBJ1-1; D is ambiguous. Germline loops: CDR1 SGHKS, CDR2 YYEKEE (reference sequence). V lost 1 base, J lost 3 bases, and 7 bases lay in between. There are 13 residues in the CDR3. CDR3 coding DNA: TGTGCCAGCAGCTTGAGCCCGGACACTGAAGCTTTCTTT. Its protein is CASSLSPDTEAFF.

The CDR3 spells CASSDGRTGRSYEQYF. The CDR3 DNA reads TGCGCCAGCAGTGACGGGCGGACAGGGCGCTCCTACGAGCAGTACTTC. The chain links TRBV10-1 to TRBJ2-7, with 8 bases aligning to TRBD1. The germline V gene has CDR1 WNHNN and CDR2 SYGVQD (reference sequence). The CDR3 is 16 amino acids. V gave up 3 bases and J gave up 0 bases; unmatched junction bases: 7.

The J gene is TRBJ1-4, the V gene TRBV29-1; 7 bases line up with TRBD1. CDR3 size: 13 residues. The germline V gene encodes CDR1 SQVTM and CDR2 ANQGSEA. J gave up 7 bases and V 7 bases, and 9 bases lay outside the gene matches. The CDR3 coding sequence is TGCAGCGCCTGGGACAGACATAGTGAAAAACTGTTTTTT. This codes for CSAWDRHSEKLFF.

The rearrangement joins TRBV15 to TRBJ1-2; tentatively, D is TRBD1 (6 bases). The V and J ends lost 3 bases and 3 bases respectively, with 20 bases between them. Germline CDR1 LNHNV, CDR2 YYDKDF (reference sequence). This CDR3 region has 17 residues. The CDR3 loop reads CATSRKSTGLLDYGYTF. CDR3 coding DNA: TGTGCCACCAGCAGGAAAAGCACAGGGCTCCTCGACTATGGCTACACCTTC. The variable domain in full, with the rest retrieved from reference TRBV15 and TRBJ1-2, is DAMVIQNPRYQVTQFGKPVTLSCSQTLNHNVMYWYQQKSSQAPKLLFHYYDKDFNNEADTPDNFQSRRPNTSFCFLDIRSPGLGDTAMYLCATSRKSTGLLDYGYTFGSGTRLTVV.

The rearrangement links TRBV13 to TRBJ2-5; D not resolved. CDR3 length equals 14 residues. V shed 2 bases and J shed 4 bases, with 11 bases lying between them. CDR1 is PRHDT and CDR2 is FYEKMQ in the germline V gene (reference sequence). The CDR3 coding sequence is TGTGCCAGCAGCTTATTTAGTGACTTAGAGACCCAGTACTTC. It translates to CASSLFSDLETQYF.

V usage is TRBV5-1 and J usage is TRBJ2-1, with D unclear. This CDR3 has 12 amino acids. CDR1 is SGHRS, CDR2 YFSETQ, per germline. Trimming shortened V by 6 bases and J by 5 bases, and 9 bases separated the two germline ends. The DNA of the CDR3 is TGCGCCAGCAATTTACTTGACAATGAGCAGTTCTTC. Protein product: CASNLLDNEQFF. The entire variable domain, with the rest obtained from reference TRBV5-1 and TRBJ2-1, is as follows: KAGVTQTPRYLIKTRGQQVTLSCSPISGHRSVSWYQQTPGQGLQFLFEYFSETQRNKGNFPGRFSGRQFSNSRSEMNVSTLELGDSALYLCASNLLDNEQFFGPGTRLTVL.